The source of this TCR beta chain is a study of blood T cell repertoires in COVID-19. Study information: In each case, the material was cDNA or gDNA derived from T cells, B-cell-depleted T cells, or PBMCs.

In the original processing: How many nucleated cells were present was estimated from reference gene primer amplification. Only in-frame clones appear in the TCRdb table, and some are missing; sequencing was by immunoSEQ multiplex PCR. The V and J calls and the clone size are those of that table, but D and trimming were determined from the DNA. Of about 160,000 clones listed, more than 60% are singletons. This clone was counted only a few times. Sequencing used peripheral blood. The receptor was isolated from a man between 60 and 75 years old with acute or convalescent COVID-19.

The CDR3, as DNA: TGTGCCAGCAGCCCTATGCTAGACTATTCAGGACCTGAAGCTTTCTTT. This codes for CASSPMLDYSGPEAFF. The chain carries TRBV5-4 and TRBJ1-1; no definite D call. Germline lookup yields CDR1 SGHNT and CDR2 YYREEE (reference sequence). The V end was cut by 4 bases, the J end by 6 bases, with 22 bases between. The CDR3 consists of 16 residues.